This record looks at one T cell receptor (beta chain) sequence and its context. These data come from a study of T cell changes during pregnancy in multiple sclerosis. Clones were sequenced by immunoSEQ multiplex PCR, and TCRdb holds only the in-frame ones, with some missing. The data show 40,000 or so clones, 90% seen once. CDR3 length: 15 amino acids. Germline CDR1 is MRHNA and CDR2 is SNTAGT. The V and J ends lost 2 bases and 0 bases respectively, with 8 bases between them. Source: CD8+ T cells from peripheral blood mononuclear cells, taken in the first trimester of pregnancy. The rearrangement joins TRBV6-4 to TRBJ2-1; unclear D gene. The sequence was collected from a female donor with multiple sclerosis, enrolled in a pregnancy study. This CDR3 is CASSDNGGSYNEQFF. The DNA for the CDR3 is TGTGCCAGCAGTGACAACGGCGGCTCCTACAATGAGCAGTTCTTC.